The 21 T cell receptor beta chains in this list originate from one sample, sequenced in a study of T cells after yellow fever vaccination. TCRdb re-derived calls from the 5' RACE reads in MiXCR, one entry per CDR3 protein. The sample records a few hundred thousand distinct CDR3 sequences, 8.1% being singletons. The source was PBMCs, collected roughly seven weeks after the first yellow fever vaccination. All receptors derive from a man aged 18 to 29 who received the YFV17D yellow fever vaccine.

There are a few counts of this clonotype. This chain uses TRBV6-2 or TRBV6-3 with TRBJ1-1, with D uncertain. V lost 4 bases, J lost 2 bases, and 14 bases lay in between. Germline lookup yields CDR1 MNHEY and CDR2 SVGEGT. This CDR3 is built from 15 residues. DNA for the CDR3: TGTGCCAGCAGTTCGATAAAGGGATACAACACTGAAGCTTTCTTT. As protein: CASSSIKGYNTEAFF.

This clonotype was found once. The V and J genes are TRBV20-1 and TRBJ2-7; possible D gene TRBD1, 5 bases. The V gene lost 4 bases and the J gene lost 3 bases, with 10 bases spanning the gap. This CDR3 has 12 residues. Germline V lookup: CDR1 DFQATT, CDR2 SNEGSKA (reference sequence). In DNA form, the CDR3 reads TGCAGTGCTAAGGCGGACAACTACGAGCAGTACTTC. As protein: CSAKADNYEQYF.

The chain carries TRBV7-2 and TRBJ2-2; weak D call: TRBD2 (7 bases). Trimming stripped 5 bases from V and 3 bases from J, with 16 bases between. CDR3 length: 16 amino acids. Germline V CDR1 and CDR2: SGHTA, FQGNSA. CDR3 amino acids: CASSVPGGPYTGELFF. The CDR3 bases are TGTGCCAGCAGCGTTCCCGGGGGGCCTTACACCGGGGAGCTGTTTTTT.

This clonotype was seen repeatedly, ten times or more. The chain employs TRBV12-3 or TRBV12-4 and TRBJ2-3; TRBD2 matches 8 bases. Trimming at V came to 6 bases and at J to 2 bases, leaving 10 bases not matched to a gene. The CDR3 has 16 amino acids. CDR3 sequence reads: CASRTSSGSFTDTQYF. In nucleotides, the CDR3 is TGTGCCAGCAGGACCTCTAGCGGGTCTTTCACAGATACGCAGTATTTT.

This clonotype was counted a few times. This rearrangement joins TRBV4-1 to TRBJ2-3, with TRBD2 matching 8 bases. The CDR3 loop spans 16 amino acids. V dropped 3 bases and J dropped 1; count of bases not matched to a gene: 6. CDR1 is MGHRA and CDR2 is YSYEKL in the germline V gene. The CDR3 protein is CASSQGPGLGTDTQYF. The CDR3 nucleotides read TGCGCCAGCAGCCAGGGGCCGGGACTAGGCACAGATACGCAGTATTTT.

This clonotype has a handful of counts. The chain has TRBV20-1 and TRBJ2-1; 10 bases fit TRBD1. V was clipped by 8 bases and J by 7 bases; unmatched bases: 8. The CDR3 contains 13 residues. Germline V gives CDR1 DFQATT, CDR2 SNEGSKA (reference sequence). CDR3 region: CSFRDRGRNEQFF. The CDR3 coding sequence is TGCAGTTTTCGGGACAGGGGTAGGAATGAGCAGTTCTTC.

V usage is TRBV10-3 and J usage is TRBJ1-1, with D perhaps TRBD1 (5 bases). The CDR3 contains 14 residues. Trimming took off 4 bases at V and 6 bases at J, with 15 bases between the two ends. CDR1 and CDR2 (germline): ENHRY, SYGVKD. DNA for the CDR3: TGTGCCATCAGTGCAGGGACTGCCAACGCTGAAGCTTTCTTT. As protein: CAISAGTANAEAFF.

This clonotype was recorded at least ten times. CDR3 bases: TGTGCCAGCAGCAGGGGGACTAGGGGCCGCACCGGGGAGCTGTTTTTT. Translated, it gives CASSRGTRGRTGELFF. The gene calls are TRBV11-1 and TRBJ2-2, with 8 positions matching TRBD2. This CDR3 contains 16 residues. Germline trimming cut 5 bases from V and 4 bases from J; bases unmatched to any gene: 9. Per germline, CDR1 SGHAT and CDR2 FQDESV (reference sequence).

The DNA of the CDR3 is TGTGCCAGCAGCCTCCAGGGGGGGGGCTCTGGCTACACCTTC. Protein product: CASSLQGGGSGYTF. The chain recombines TRBV6-1 with TRBJ1-2, with 7 bases identical to TRBD1. The CDR3 runs 14 residues. From germline, CDR1 is MNHNS and CDR2 SASEGT. Trimming at V came to 6 bases and at J to 7 bases, leaving 11 bases not matched to a gene.

A word on this clonotype: This may stem from a read error, because a much larger clone lies one nucleotide away. The rearrangement links TRBV5-6 to TRBJ1-5; D call uncertain. The V end lost 0 bases, the J end lost 6 bases, and 4 bases lay between the germline ends. This CDR3 has 12 residues. Germline V gene sequence: CDR1 SGHDT, CDR2 YYEEEE. The CDR3 nucleotides read TGTGCCAGCAGCTTGGGGGCTCAGCCCCAGCATTTT. Amino acid sequence: CASSLGAQPQHF.

A few counts support this clonotype. The V gene is TRBV19, the J gene TRBJ1-2; a possible D gene is TRBD1 (6 bases). The CDR3 has 13 amino acids. Trimming took off 7 bases at V and 4 bases at J, with 13 bases between the two ends. The V gene's germline CDR1 is LNHDA and CDR2 SQIVND (reference sequence). The CDR3 region has the DNA TGTGCCAGTACCCCGGACAGAATCTATGGCTACACCTTC. As protein: CASTPDRIYGYTF.

This clonotype has a handful of counts. The chain recombines TRBV10-3 with TRBJ2-2; D may be TRBD2 (5 bases). The length of the CDR3 is 14 residues. Trimming pared 7 bases from V and 5 bases from J, leaving 14 bases between. Germline V gene data show CDR1 as ENHRY and CDR2 as SYGVKD. The CDR3 spells CAITPQRDTGELFF. In nucleotides, the CDR3 is TGTGCCATCACCCCCCAGAGGGATACCGGGGAGCTGTTTTTT.

There are a few counts of this clonotype. This sequence joins TRBV12-3 or TRBV12-4 and TRBJ2-3; possibly TRBD1 for D (5 bases). V was shortened by 5 bases and J by 2 bases, with 11 bases between the two germline ends. The CDR3 covers 14 residues. In DNA form, the CDR3 reads TGTGCCAGCAGTCAAGACAGACCCACAGATACGCAGTATTTT. It specifies CASSQDRPTDTQYF.

This clonotype was found a few times. The chain joins TRBV4-2 to TRBJ2-1; D uncertain. CDR1 and CDR2 from the germline V gene are LGHNA and YNFKEQ. V lost 1 base and J lost 8, with 12 bases in between. This CDR3 spans 14 amino acids. CDR3 sequence: CASSQVSSSDEQFF. CDR3 in DNA: TGTGCCAGCAGCCAAGTATCTAGTTCGGATGAGCAGTTCTTC.

The CDR3, as DNA: TGTGCCAGCACCGTCGGCGGCGGCAATGAGCAGTTCTTC. Translated: CASTVGGGNEQFF. V gene TRBV7-9 combines with J gene TRBJ2-1; D not certain. The V and J ends lost 7 bases and 6 bases respectively, with 13 bases between them. CDR1 and CDR2 from the germline V gene are SEHNR and FQNEAQ (reference sequence). There are 13 residues in the CDR3.

The chain links TRBV29-1 to TRBJ1-2; D uncertain. Germline values: CDR1 SQVTM, CDR2 ANQGSEA. The CDR3 consists of 16 residues. Trimming took off 0 bases at V and 3 bases at J, with 17 bases between the two ends. Here the CDR3 DNA reads TGCAGCGTTGAAGACCCAAACAGTGCAGCTTACTATGGCTACACCTTC. Residues: CSVEDPNSAAYYGYTF.

The chain couples TRBV7-3 to TRBJ2-1; 15 bases match TRBD2. This CDR3 is 15 amino acids long. Losses at the gene ends were 5 bases for V and 9 bases for J; bases not matched to a gene: 5. CDR1 and CDR2 from the germline V gene are SGHTA and FQGTGA. The CDR3 region has the DNA TGTGCCAGCAGCCCGTGGACTAGCGGGGGGGGTGAGCAGTTCTTC. This sequence encodes CASSPWTSGGGEQFF.

This clonotype was observed a few times. The V and J genes are TRBV5-1 and TRBJ2-3; 11 positions match TRBD2. The CDR3 runs 15 residues. CDR1 SGHRS and CDR2 YFSETQ come from the germline V gene. The V and J ends lost 5 bases and 4 bases, in that order; junction bases with no gene match: 6. The CDR3 is CASSASGGRPDTQYF. CDR3 nucleotide sequence: TGCGCCAGCAGTGCTAGCGGGGGGAGACCAGATACGCAGTATTTT.

This sequence joins TRBV7-3 and TRBJ1-1; D gene unclear. The CDR3 totals 14 residues. The V gene lost 3 bases and the J gene lost 1 base, with 9 bases spanning the gap. Germline CDR1 reads SGHTA; CDR2 reads FQGTGA. The CDR3 sequence: CASSFIGGNTEAFF. Written as DNA, the CDR3 is TGTGCCAGCAGCTTTATCGGCGGGAACACTGAAGCTTTCTTT.

This clonotype was observed a handful of times. V is TRBV5-1 and J is TRBJ2-7; D may be TRBD1 or TRBD2 (5 bases each). V gave up 4 bases and J gave up 1 base, with 12 bases separating them. Germline V gene sequence: CDR1 SGHRS, CDR2 YFSETQ. The CDR3 is made up of 14 amino acids. CDR3 in amino acids: CASSRDVGSYEQYF. CDR3 DNA: TGCGCCAGCAGCAGGGACGTAGGATCCTACGAGCAGTACTTC.

In this sample, this clonotype turned up a few times. This rearrangement joins TRBV5-1 to TRBJ1-2, with D possibly TRBD1 on 5 matching bases. The V and J ends lost 4 bases and 6 bases respectively, with 28 bases between them. The CDR3 spans 18 residues. Germline V gives CDR1 SGHRS, CDR2 YFSETQ. The CDR3 bases are TGCGCCAGCAGCGGAGCTGAATCCGGGACCTCAAATCTCCATGGCTACACCTTC. Amino acid sequence: CASSGAESGTSNLHGYTF.